These 28 T cell receptor beta chains were sequenced from one sample in a study of blood T cell repertoires in COVID-19. Only in-frame clones appear in the TCRdb table, and some are missing; sequencing was by immunoSEQ multiplex PCR. The sample has approximately 190,000 clones; about 80% are singletons. Sequencing was carried out using peripheral blood. The receptor source for this set is a human donor with acute or convalescent COVID-19. The donor label of this sample is uncertain.

This clone was seen only once. The rearrangement links TRBV7-9 to TRBJ1-6; D may be TRBD1 (6 bases). The CDR3 sequence is 14 residues long. Germline lookup yields CDR1 SEHNR and CDR2 FQNEAQ (reference sequence). The germline V and J ends were trimmed by 5 bases and 10 bases, with 15 bases remaining between them. The CDR3 bases are TGTGCCAGCAGCCCACAGGGTGGAGAATCACCCCTCCACTTT. It codes for CASSPQGGESPLHF.

This clone was picked up a small number of times. The rearrangement joins TRBV5-6 to TRBJ2-7, with D perhaps TRBD1 (7 bases). This CDR3 has 14 residues. Looked up from germline, CDR1 is SGHDT and CDR2 is YYEEEE. Trimming pared 1 base from V and 5 bases from J, leaving 13 bases between. The CDR3 DNA reads as TGTGCCAGCAGCTTGTGGCAGGGGGGTAACGAGCAGTACTTC. It specifies CASSLWQGGNEQYF. Full variable domain (remainder filled in from reference TRBV5-6 and TRBJ2-7): DAGVTQSPTHLIKTRGQQVTLRCSPKSGHDTVSWYQQALGQGPQFIFQYYEEEERQRGNFPDRFSGHQFPNYSSELNVNALLLGDSALYLCASSLWQGGNEQYFGPGTRLTVT.

V and J are TRBV14 and TRBJ1-2; D uncertain. CDR1 is SGHDN, CDR2 FVKESK, per germline. This CDR3 has 16 amino acids. The V gene lost 0 bases and the J gene lost 4 bases, with 15 bases spanning the gap. This chain's CDR3 is CASSQDSRVAVYGYTF. DNA of the CDR3: TGTGCCAGCAGCCAAGATTCGAGGGTAGCGGTCTATGGCTACACCTTC.

J is TRBJ1-1 and V is TRBV30; unclear D gene. The CDR3 has 14 residues. CDR1 is GTSNPN, CDR2 SVGIG, per germline (reference sequence). The germline V and J ends were trimmed by 3 bases and 4 bases, with 15 bases remaining between them. The CDR3 DNA reads as TGTGCCTGGAGAAGGAGGGCCCAAGGCACTGAAGCTTTCTTT. This gives the protein CAWRRRAQGTEAFF.

The chain has TRBV27 and TRBJ1-6; weak D call: TRBD1 (5 bases). This CDR3 spans 15 amino acids. V was clipped by 3 bases and J by 5 bases, with 11 bases between them. From germline, CDR1 is MNHEY and CDR2 SMNVEV (reference sequence). DNA of the CDR3: TGTGCCAGCAGTTTTAAAGGGGCGAATAATTCACCCCTCCACTTT. Amino acid sequence: CASSFKGANNSPLHF.

The chain links TRBV7-3 to TRBJ2-2; 8 bases align to TRBD1. CDR3 size: 14 residues. CDR1 is SGHTA, CDR2 FQGTGA, per germline. V trimming: 6 bases; J trimming: 6 bases; junction bases outside the gene matches: 6. CDR3 residues: CASSSDRGSGELFF. Written as DNA, the CDR3 is TGTGCCAGCAGTTCTGACAGGGGTTCCGGGGAGCTGTTTTTT.

This sequence joins TRBV10-3 and TRBJ1-3; no firm D call. The V and J ends lost 6 bases and 2 bases respectively, with 11 bases between them. The CDR3 consists of 14 residues. Germline CDR1 is ENHRY and CDR2 is SYGVKD. Written as DNA, the CDR3 is TGTGCCATCAGCAACCGGGGAGCTGGAAACACCATATATTTT. Its protein is CAISNRGAGNTIYF.

CDR3 in DNA: TGTGCCAGCAGCTTGGAACTAGCGGGAGGGATCGAGCAGTACTTC. The encoded protein is CASSLELAGGIEQYF. The gene calls are TRBV5-5 and TRBJ2-7; 13 bases are a match to TRBD2. CDR3 length equals 15 residues. V shed 0 bases, J shed 6 bases, and the junction held 3 bases outside the gene matches. CDR1 and CDR2 (germline): SGHKS, YYEKEE (reference sequence).

The chain carries TRBV5-1 and TRBJ2-5, with TRBD2 as a possible D gene (6 bases). Trimming left V 0 bases short and J 5 bases short, with 14 bases between. This CDR3 spans 15 amino acids. Germline V lookup: CDR1 SGHRS, CDR2 YFSETQ. CDR3 sequence (DNA): TGCGCCAGCAGCTTGGCTTTAGCGGAGGGGGAGACCCAGTACTTC. This gives the protein CASSLALAEGETQYF.

The CDR3 loop reads CASSNSGANVLTF. The CDR3 DNA sequence: TGTGCCAGCAGCAATAGTGGGGCCAACGTCCTGACTTTC. The chain has TRBV7-7 and TRBJ2-6; D remains ambiguous. Germline V CDR1 and CDR2: SSHAT, FNYEAQ (reference sequence). The V end lost 5 bases, the J end lost 3 bases, and 5 bases lay between the germline ends. CDR3 size: 13 residues.

This chain connects TRBV28 to TRBJ2-6, with 7 bases fitting TRBD2. The CDR3 length is 17 residues. V dropped 6 bases and J dropped 4; count of bases not matched to a gene: 12. Germline lookup yields CDR1 MDHEN and CDR2 SYDVKM. The CDR3 DNA reads TGTGCCAGCAGCCGGGAGGTGGGGTGGACCGGGGCCAACGTCCTGACTTTC. Translated: CASSREVGWTGANVLTF.

The CDR3, as DNA: TGTGCCAGCAGCTTCCTATATGGCTACACCTTC. This encodes CASSFLYGYTF. The rearrangement joins TRBV5-8 to TRBJ1-2; D call uncertain. The V end lost 2 bases, the J end lost 5 bases, and 4 bases lay between the germline ends. The CDR3 is 11 residues long. Looked up from germline, CDR1 is SGHTS and CDR2 is YDEGEE.

This clone was detected a few times. This sequence joins TRBV5-1 and TRBJ2-1, with D tentatively TRBD1 (5 bases). This CDR3 has 16 amino acids. Germline V gene sequence: CDR1 SGHRS, CDR2 YFSETQ. V lost 4 bases and J 2 bases, leaving 16 bases between the germline ends. The CDR3 reads CASSLDSQNPYNEQFF. The CDR3 DNA reads as TGCGCCAGCAGCCTCGACAGCCAGAACCCCTACAATGAGCAGTTCTTC.

This chain links TRBV10-3 with TRBJ1-1; maybe TRBD1 (5 bases). There are 12 residues in the CDR3. Germline CDR1 is ENHRY and CDR2 is SYGVKD. Trimming cost V 6 bases and J 8 bases, with 13 bases left between them. As DNA, the CDR3 is TGTGCCATCAGCAAGGGGTCCAGCGAAGCTTTCTTT. It yields the protein CAISKGSSEAFF.

The genes are TRBV7-3 and TRBJ2-7, with 11 bases matching TRBD1. This CDR3 is 14 amino acids long. Trimming cost V 5 bases and J 4 bases; bases outside gene matches: 4. Germline V lookup: CDR1 SGHTA, CDR2 FQGTGA. CDR3 nucleotide sequence: TGTGCCAGCAGCCAGGGACAGGGGGGTTACGAGCAGTACTTC. Amino acids: CASSQGQGGYEQYF.

The chain is built from TRBV24-1 and TRBJ2-3; a weak D match, TRBD2 (6 bases). This CDR3 is 14 amino acids long. Germline loops: CDR1 KGHDR, CDR2 SFDVKD. Trimming cost V 5 bases and J 0 bases, with 8 bases left between them. The CDR3 loop is CATSAAGSTDTQYF. The CDR3, as DNA: TGTGCCACCAGTGCGGCGGGAAGCACAGATACGCAGTATTTT.

Concerning this clone: One junction end does not reproduce the germline sequence, and a read error may be involved. The chain uses TRBV5-1 and TRBJ2-4, with TRBD2 as a possible D gene (5 bases). The CDR3 is 11 residues long. Germline values: CDR1 SGHRS, CDR2 YFSETQ. CDR3 sequence: CASRHGRPEDF. CDR3 nucleotide sequence: TGCGCCAGCAGACACGGACGGCCGGAGGACTTC.

This chain joins TRBV19 and TRBJ2-1; perhaps TRBD1 as D (7 bases). The CDR3 consists of 21 residues. With 5 bases removed from V and 2 bases from J, the gap between germline ends came to 31 bases. Germline lookup yields CDR1 LNHDA and CDR2 SQIVND (reference sequence). This CDR3 reads CASSLFRRQGVFSGTYNEQFF. CDR3 DNA: TGTGCCAGTAGTTTATTTCGGAGGCAGGGGGTCTTTAGCGGCACCTACAATGAGCAGTTCTTC.

The chain carries TRBV18 and TRBJ2-7; 9 bases are shared with TRBD1. The CDR3 covers 16 residues. Germline V gives CDR1 KGHSH, CDR2 LQKENI. V was pared by 3 bases and J by 2 bases, with 8 bases of the junction left unmatched. CDR3 sequence (DNA): TGTGCCAGCTCACCCCCCGACAGGGGGGGAACCTACGAGCAGTACTTC. It is translated as CASSPPDRGGTYEQYF.

The rearrangement uses TRBV5-1 and TRBJ2-5; 11 nucleotides agree with TRBD1. The CDR3 loop spans 16 amino acids. The J segment lost 5 bases and the V segment lost 1 base, leaving 7 bases of the junction unmatched. Germline V gene data show CDR1 as SGHRS and CDR2 as YFSETQ. CDR3 in amino acids: CASSLNGQGARETQYF. In DNA form, the CDR3 reads TGCGCCAGCAGCTTGAACGGACAGGGGGCTCGGGAGACCCAGTACTTC.

This chain connects TRBV28 to TRBJ2-7, with 10 nucleotides matching TRBD1. The CDR3 covers 14 residues. Trimming removed 6 bases from V and 4 bases from J; junction bases left unmatched: 6. From germline, CDR1 is MDHEN and CDR2 SYDVKM. CDR3 DNA: TGTGCCAGCAGCCGCAGGACAGGGGGATACGAGCAGTACTTC. Its protein is CASSRRTGGYEQYF.

This clone was observed a few times. The chain uses TRBV7-9 and TRBJ1-3; D is perhaps TRBD1 (5 bases). The germline V and J ends were trimmed by 5 bases and 1 base, with 12 bases remaining between them. This CDR3 is built from 15 residues. The germline CDR1 and CDR2 sequences are SEHNR and FQNEAQ (reference sequence). Written as DNA, the CDR3 is TGTGCCAGCAGCCCATCTGGGGGGTCTGGAAACACCATATATTTT. This translates into CASSPSGGSGNTIYF.

The genes are TRBV28 and TRBJ2-7, with unresolved D. This CDR3 has 13 amino acids. The germline CDR1 and CDR2 sequences are MDHEN and SYDVKM. Trimming shortened V by 2 bases and J by 5 bases, and 10 bases separated the two germline ends. The CDR3 is CASSLPPRDEQYF. The CDR3 DNA reads as TGTGCCAGCAGTTTACCGCCAAGAGACGAGCAGTACTTC.

The chain is built from TRBV3-1 (or the pseudogene TRBV3-2) and TRBJ2-7, with unresolved D. The V end was cut by 4 bases, the J end by 3 bases, with 4 bases between. Per the germline V gene, CDR1 is LGHDT and CDR2 is YNNKEL (reference sequence). The CDR3 is 11 residues long. The CDR3 reads CASSRGYEQYF. CDR3 in DNA: TGTGCCAGCAGCCGCGGCTACGAGCAGTACTTC.

This clone occurred once. Additional DNA sequences in this sample encode the identical CDR3. The chain links TRBV5-1 to TRBJ2-7; TRBD1 might be the D (7 bases). This CDR3 contains 13 residues. The V gene's germline CDR1 is SGHRS and CDR2 YFSETQ. V shed 5 bases and J shed 7 bases, with 16 bases lying between them. CDR3 sequence reads: CASSTAGGREQYF. The CDR3 coding sequence is TGCGCCAGCAGTACAGCAGGGGGGCGGGAGCAGTACTTC. Full variable domain (remainder filled in from reference TRBV5-1 and TRBJ2-7): KAGVTQTPRYLIKTRGQQVTLSCSPISGHRSVSWYQQTPGQGLQFLFEYFSETQRNKGNFPGRFSGRQFSNSRSEMNVSTLELGDSALYLCASSTAGGREQYFGPGTRLTVT.

The V gene is TRBV11-2, the J gene TRBJ2-1, with D possibly TRBD2 on 5 matching bases. Germline V CDR1 and CDR2: SGHAT, FQNNGV. With 1 base removed from V and 10 bases from J, the gap between germline ends came to 8 bases. The CDR3 spans 12 residues. The CDR3 sequence: CASSLARGEQFF. As DNA, the CDR3 is TGTGCCAGCAGCTTAGCGCGCGGGGAGCAGTTCTTC. Supplemented by reference TRBV11-2 and TRBJ2-1, the full variable domain reads EAGVAQSPRYKIIEKRQSVAFWCNPISGHATLYWYQQILGQGPKLLIQFQNNGVVDDSQLPKDRFSAERLKGVDSTLKIQPAKLEDSAVYLCASSLARGEQFFGPGTRLTVL.

The chain employs TRBV28 and TRBJ2-1, with 10 bases fitting TRBD2. CDR3 length equals 20 residues. CDR1 MDHEN and CDR2 SYDVKM come from the germline V gene. The V segment lost 3 bases and the J segment 2 bases; nucleotides outside the gene matches: 16. DNA of the CDR3: TGTGCCAGCAGTTTTATGCGAGCGGGAGGGCCGGGGGAGACCTACAATGAGCAGTTCTTC. As protein: CASSFMRAGGPGETYNEQFF.

This rearrangement joins TRBV19 to TRBJ2-1; 13 nucleotides match TRBD2. This CDR3 is 13 amino acids long. The V gene end was trimmed by 10 bases and the J gene end by 7 bases; junction bases not matched to a gene: 4. Germline loops: CDR1 LNHDA, CDR2 SQIVND (reference sequence). This CDR3 reads CATQTSGRNEQFF. Written as DNA, the CDR3 is TGTGCCACCCAGACTAGCGGGAGGAATGAGCAGTTCTTC.